Reported below is one T cell receptor beta chain. What it binds is not known. Investigators isolated RNA and reverse transcribed it into cDNA to act as the sequencing template. Profiled with immunoSEQ multiplex PCR; TCRdb holds only in-frame clones, not every one. The data hold around 140,000 clones, with 86% observed a single time. The data were taken from a study of CD8+ T cells in alopecia areata. Study-wide background: Dosing spanned 6 to 18 months on tofacitinib, then 6 months off drug. General study points: Scalp clonality and expanded CD8+ clones among the top 100 were significantly decreased by tofacitinib. The study found higher clonality in lesional than normal scalp, especially in alopecia totalis/universalis. Scalp samples also yield sequences from resident alphabeta T cells of normal skin.

Germline CDR1 MNHEY, CDR2 SVGAGI. CDR3 length: 16 amino acids. V was clipped by 3 bases and J by 4 bases; unmatched bases: 4. Treatment meaning: oral pan-JAK inhibitor, 5-10 mg twice daily. The chain has TRBV6-5 and TRBJ2-2, with 11 bases fitting TRBD2. This sequence originates from a human donor with alopecia areata. Sequenced material: CD8+ T cells sorted from blood, taken at week 4, from a patient treated with tofacitinib. CDR3 DNA sequence: TGTGCCAGCAGTTATCTAGCGGGGGGCGTCACCGGGGAGCTGTTTTTT. The encoded protein is CASSYLAGGVTGELFF.